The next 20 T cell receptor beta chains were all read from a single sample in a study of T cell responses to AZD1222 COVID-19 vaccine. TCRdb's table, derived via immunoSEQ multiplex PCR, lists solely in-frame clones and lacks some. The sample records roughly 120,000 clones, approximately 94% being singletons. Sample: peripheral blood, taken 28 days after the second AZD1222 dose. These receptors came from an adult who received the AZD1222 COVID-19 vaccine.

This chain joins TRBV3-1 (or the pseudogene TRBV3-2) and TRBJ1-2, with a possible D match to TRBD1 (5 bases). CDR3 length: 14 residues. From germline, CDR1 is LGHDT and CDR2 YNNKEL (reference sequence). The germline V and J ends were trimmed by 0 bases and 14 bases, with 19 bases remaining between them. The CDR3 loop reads CASSQDGYGRGFTF. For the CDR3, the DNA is TGTGCCAGCAGCCAAGATGGTTATGGAAGGGGTTTTACCTTC.

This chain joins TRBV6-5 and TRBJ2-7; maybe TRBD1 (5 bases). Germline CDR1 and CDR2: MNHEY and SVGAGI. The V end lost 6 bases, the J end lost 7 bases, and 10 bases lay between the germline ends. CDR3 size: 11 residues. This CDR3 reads CASRGLFEQYF. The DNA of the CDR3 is TGTGCCAGCAGGGGGCTCTTTGAGCAGTACTTC.

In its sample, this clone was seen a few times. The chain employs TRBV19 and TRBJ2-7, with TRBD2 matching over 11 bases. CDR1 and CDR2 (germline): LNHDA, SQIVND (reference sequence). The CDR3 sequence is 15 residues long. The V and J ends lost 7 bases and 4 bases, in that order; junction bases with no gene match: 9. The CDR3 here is CASMSLAGGRYEQYF. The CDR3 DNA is TGTGCCAGTATGTCTCTAGCGGGAGGAAGGTACGAGCAGTACTTC.

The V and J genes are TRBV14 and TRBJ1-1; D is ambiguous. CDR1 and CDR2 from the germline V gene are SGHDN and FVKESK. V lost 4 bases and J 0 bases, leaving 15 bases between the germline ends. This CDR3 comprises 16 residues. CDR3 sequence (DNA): TGTGCCAGCAGCCCCTATAGGAGCGCCATGAACACTGAAGCTTTCTTT. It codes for CASSPYRSAMNTEAFF.

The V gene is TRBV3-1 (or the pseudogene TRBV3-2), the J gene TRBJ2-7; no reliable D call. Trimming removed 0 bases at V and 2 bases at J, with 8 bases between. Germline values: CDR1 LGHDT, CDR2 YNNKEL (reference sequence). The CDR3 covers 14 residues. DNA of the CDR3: TGTGCCAGCAGCCAAGAGTCCCTCACCTACGAGCAGTACTTC. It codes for CASSQESLTYEQYF.

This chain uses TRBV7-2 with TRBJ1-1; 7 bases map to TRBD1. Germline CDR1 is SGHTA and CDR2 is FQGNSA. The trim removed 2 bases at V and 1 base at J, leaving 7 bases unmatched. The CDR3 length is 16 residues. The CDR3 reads CASSLRQGEGNTEAFF. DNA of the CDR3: TGTGCCAGCAGCTTAAGACAGGGAGAAGGGAACACTGAAGCTTTCTTT. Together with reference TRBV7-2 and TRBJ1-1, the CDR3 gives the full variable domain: GAGVSQSPSNKVTEKGKDVELRCDPISGHTALYWYRQSLGQGLEFLIYFQGNSAPDKSGLPSDRFSAERTGGSVSTLTIQRTQQEDSAVYLCASSLRQGEGNTEAFFGQGTRLTVV.

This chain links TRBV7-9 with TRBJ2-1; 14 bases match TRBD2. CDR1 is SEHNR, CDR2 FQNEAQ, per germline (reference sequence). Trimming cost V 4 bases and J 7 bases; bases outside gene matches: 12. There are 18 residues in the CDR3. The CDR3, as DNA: TGTGCCAGCAGCTCACCGGGACTAGCGGGGGCCGGGGTAAATGAGCAGTTCTTC. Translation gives CASSSPGLAGAGVNEQFF.

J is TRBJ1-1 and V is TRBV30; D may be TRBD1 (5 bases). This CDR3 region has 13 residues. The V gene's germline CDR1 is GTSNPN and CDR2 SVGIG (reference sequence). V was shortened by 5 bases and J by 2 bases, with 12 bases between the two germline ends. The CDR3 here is CAWGWGYNTEAFF. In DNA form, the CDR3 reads TGTGCCTGGGGGTGGGGGTACAACACTGAAGCTTTCTTT.

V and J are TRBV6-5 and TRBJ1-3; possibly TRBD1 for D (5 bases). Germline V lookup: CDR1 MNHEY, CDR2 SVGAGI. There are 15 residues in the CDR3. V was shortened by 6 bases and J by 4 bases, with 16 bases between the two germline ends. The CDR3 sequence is CASSLTGYGGNTIYF. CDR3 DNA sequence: TGTGCCAGCAGCCTTACAGGATACGGCGGAAACACCATATATTTT.

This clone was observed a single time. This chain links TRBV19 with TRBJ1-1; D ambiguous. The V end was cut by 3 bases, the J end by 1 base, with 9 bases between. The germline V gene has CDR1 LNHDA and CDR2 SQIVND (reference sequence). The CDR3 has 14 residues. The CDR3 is CASSMIARNTEAFF. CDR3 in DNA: TGTGCCAGTAGTATGATCGCCAGGAACACTGAAGCTTTCTTT.

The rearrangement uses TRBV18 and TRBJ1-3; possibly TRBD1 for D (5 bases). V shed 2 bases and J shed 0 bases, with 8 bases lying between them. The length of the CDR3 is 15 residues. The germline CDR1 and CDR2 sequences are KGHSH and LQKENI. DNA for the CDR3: TGTGCCAGCTCACCAGGGGCCAACTCTGGAAACACCATATATTTT. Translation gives CASSPGANSGNTIYF.

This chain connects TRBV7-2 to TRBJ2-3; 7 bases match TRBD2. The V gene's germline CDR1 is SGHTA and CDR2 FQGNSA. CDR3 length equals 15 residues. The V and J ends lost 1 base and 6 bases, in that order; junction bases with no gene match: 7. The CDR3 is CASSLVGTTYDTQYF. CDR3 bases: TGTGCCAGCAGCTTAGTTGGGACTACTTATGATACGCAGTATTTT.

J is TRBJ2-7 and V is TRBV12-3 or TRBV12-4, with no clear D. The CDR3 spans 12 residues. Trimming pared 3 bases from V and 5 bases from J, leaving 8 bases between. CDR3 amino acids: CASSFVQNEQYF. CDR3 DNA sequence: TGTGCCAGCAGTTTTGTTCAGAACGAGCAGTACTTC.

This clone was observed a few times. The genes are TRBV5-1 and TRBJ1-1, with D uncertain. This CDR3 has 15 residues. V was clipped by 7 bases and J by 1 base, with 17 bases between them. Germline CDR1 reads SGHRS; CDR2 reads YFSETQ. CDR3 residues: CASALGRGTNTEAFF. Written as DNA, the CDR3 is TGCGCCAGCGCGCTCGGGAGAGGCACGAACACTGAAGCTTTCTTT.

CDR3 protein: CASSSGTGVYGYTF. CDR3 DNA sequence: TGTGCCAGCAGCTCCGGGACAGGAGTCTATGGCTACACCTTC. The chain is built from TRBV5-6 and TRBJ1-2, with TRBD1 matching 8 bases. Unmatched junction bases numbered 5, after V lost 3 bases and J lost 4 bases. Germline CDR1 SGHDT, CDR2 YYEEEE. There are 14 residues in the CDR3.

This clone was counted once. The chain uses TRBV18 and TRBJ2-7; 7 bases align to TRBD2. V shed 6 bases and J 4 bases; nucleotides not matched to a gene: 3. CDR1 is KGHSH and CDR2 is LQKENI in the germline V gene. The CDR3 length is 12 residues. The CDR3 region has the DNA TGTGCCAGCTCGGGGGGGGAATACGAGCAGTACTTC. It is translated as CASSGGEYEQYF.

For the CDR3, the DNA is TGTGCCAGTAGTATTCTTGGCGGCACTGAAGCTTTCTTT. Protein: CASSILGGTEAFF. The V gene is TRBV19, the J gene TRBJ1-1; D is unclear. Germline CDR1 and CDR2: LNHDA and SQIVND (reference sequence). Trimming took off 3 bases at V and 4 bases at J, with 9 bases between the two ends. CDR3 size: 13 residues.

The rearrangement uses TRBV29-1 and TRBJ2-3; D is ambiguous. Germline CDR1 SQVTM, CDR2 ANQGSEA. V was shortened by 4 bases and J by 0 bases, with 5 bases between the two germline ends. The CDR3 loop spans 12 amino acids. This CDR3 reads CSVVSSTDTQYF. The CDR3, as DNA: TGCAGCGTTGTATCGAGCACAGATACGCAGTATTTT.

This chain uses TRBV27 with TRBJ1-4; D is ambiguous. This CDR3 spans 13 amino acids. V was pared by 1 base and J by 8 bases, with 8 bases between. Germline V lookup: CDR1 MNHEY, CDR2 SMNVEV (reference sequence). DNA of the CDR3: TGTGCCAGCAGTTTATTGCTGGGAGAAAAACTGTTTTTT. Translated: CASSLLLGEKLFF.

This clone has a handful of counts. CDR3 loop: CASSSTSAYEQYF. Written as DNA, the CDR3 is TGTGCCAGCAGTTCGACTAGCGCCTACGAGCAGTACTTC. The gene calls are TRBV2 and TRBJ2-7; 8 bases match TRBD2. The CDR3 spans 13 residues. Germline V gives CDR1 SNHLY, CDR2 FYNNEI. With 5 bases clipped from V and 2 bases from J, the junction kept 2 bases outside the gene matches.